This TCR beta chain was documented in a study of blood T cells in healthy people across ages (dated by TCRdb to 2013 to 2016). A note on the overall study: In model experiments, template switching captured about one uniquely barcoded TCR beta cDNA molecule for every two T cells. Age-related changes in TCR beta repertoire diversity were measured in the study by deep sequencing normalized with unique cDNA molecular identifiers. Four age groups were formed from the donors: young (average 16 years), middle-aged (just under 40), aged (62) and long-lived (more than 75). To avoid experimental bias, donors of different ages were randomly spread across the sequencing lanes. For two donors (one aged 18 to 30 and one aged 80 or older), the study analyzed two additional independent replicas of 1 million unique cDNA reads from the same blood draw.

About this clonotype itself: Which antigen it targets is not known. Per-nucleotide qualities are absent, and no much larger clonotype sits a single base away.

CDR1 and CDR2 (SGHTA, FQGNSA) derive from the germline V gene. The CDR3 goes from the cysteine to the phenylalanine over 16 residues. Only the CDR3 DNA is retained, 48 bases long and in frame from the first base. V and J are truncated by 8 bases and 12 bases respectively, leaving an intervening sequence of 29 bases. The library was built by means of 5' RACE. The reads were generated on an Illumina HiSeq 2500. The second PCR ran for about 6 to 11 cycles and used a J-beta primer mix along with a sample-barcoded 5' primer. A template-switch 5' adaptor carrying 12 random nucleotides introduced a unique molecular identifier onto each TCR beta cDNA molecule. Each sample yielded at least 2.5 million CDR3-containing paired-end reads. The Mint cDNA synthesis kit, primed by a TRBC-specific oligonucleotide, was used to synthesize first-strand cDNA from all RNA. Following uracil-DNA glycosylase treatment, all cDNA underwent a first 18-cycle PCR with the universal primers M1SS and BC2_uni_R. Regarding the original processing steps: Each sample was normalized by randomly selecting 1 million high-quality reads, each carrying a distinct molecular identifier. Reads with shared molecular identifiers were discarded instead of being binned into consensus sequences. MiTCR, run with a Q25 quality threshold and the strictest error-elimination algorithm, handled CDR3 identification, clonotype clustering and error correction. A nonparametric unseen species model using Euler transformation provided a lower-bound estimate of total TCR beta diversity. TCRdb ran its own pipeline on the public reads, namely fastp trimming at Q25 and MiXCR clone calling, and kept in-frame beta chains. Identical CDR3 proteins give one entry, which carries the most common genes and DNA. The V and J calls were determined by TCRdb, not by the authors. Counted in this sample were about 640,000 distinct CDR3 sequences; under 70% of them appeared once. The ten largest clonotypes hold around 37% of the sample.

The 40 or so donors, aged about 6 to 95 years, were systemically healthy Caucasian individuals from Russia. Each donor gave 8 to 10 milliliters of peripheral blood, drawn into EDTA-treated Vacutainer tubes. Ficoll-Paque density-gradient centrifugation was used to isolate PBMCs, with at least 6 million obtained per sample. Trizol reagent was used to extract total RNA from the PBMCs, yielding at least 6 micrograms per sample. For every donor, flow cytometry on a PBMC aliquot measured the percentage of naive CD45RAhigh/CD27high T cells. General study outcomes and caveats: Compared with the aged group, the long-lived group had more naive CD4+ T cells, fewer expanded clones and increased TCR diversity, suggesting age selection. Donor CMV infection status was unknown, potentially confounding age-related changes in expanded clonotypes. Estimates of total diversity from one million sequenced T cells were regarded as lower bounds and underestimates. Bulk unsorted PBMC profiling prevented conclusive comparison of naive and antigen-experienced compartments. A strong correlation was found between observed TCR beta diversity and the percentage of naive T cells measured by flow cytometry. Observed TCR beta diversity per million T cells fell roughly linearly with age, and a significant reduction was already apparent by age approximately 40.

The TCR originated in a man aged 55 to 69 in good health. The V and J genes are TRBV7-2 and TRBJ2-1, with the D call perhaps TRBD1 or TRBD2, each one matching 6 bases. The sample taken for sequencing was blood. The sequence in DNA is TGTGCCAGCCGATACTTGGGGGGCGCGACCCCCGATACGCAGTTCTTC. Its protein reads: CASRYLGGATPDTQFF.